The clone carrying this T cell receptor (beta chain) occurred many times. Documented time point: newly diagnosed GD, antithyroid drugs for less than 3 months. Extracted RNA from PBMCs served as the source of the TCR library. Combining iRepertoire HTBI primers with Arm-PCR of CDR3 regions, the authors built TCR beta libraries. From the multiplex PCR reads, TCRdb called clonotypes with MiXCR, one entry per CDR3 protein. The repertoire holds hundreds of thousands of distinct CDR3 sequences, with around 15% as singletons. These data come from a study of regulatory T cells in long-lasting Graves disease. The sample was also reused in another study, on T cells in Graves' hyperthyroidism and ophthalmopathy.

The TCR sequence derives from a woman aged 25 to 39 with Graves disease. The specimen was peripheral blood mononuclear cells (PBMCs), collected at new diagnosis, from a patient treated with antithyroid drugs.

CDR3 sequence reads: CASSGPTGGLYF. The CDR3 DNA reads TGTGCCAGCAGTGGGCCGACAGGGGGCCTGTACTTC. V gene TRBV6-1 combines with J gene TRBJ2-7, with TRBD1 identical over 10 bases. Looked up from germline, CDR1 is MNHNS and CDR2 is SASEGT. The CDR3 loop spans 12 amino acids. V dropped 4 bases and J dropped 12; count of bases not matched to a gene: 6.